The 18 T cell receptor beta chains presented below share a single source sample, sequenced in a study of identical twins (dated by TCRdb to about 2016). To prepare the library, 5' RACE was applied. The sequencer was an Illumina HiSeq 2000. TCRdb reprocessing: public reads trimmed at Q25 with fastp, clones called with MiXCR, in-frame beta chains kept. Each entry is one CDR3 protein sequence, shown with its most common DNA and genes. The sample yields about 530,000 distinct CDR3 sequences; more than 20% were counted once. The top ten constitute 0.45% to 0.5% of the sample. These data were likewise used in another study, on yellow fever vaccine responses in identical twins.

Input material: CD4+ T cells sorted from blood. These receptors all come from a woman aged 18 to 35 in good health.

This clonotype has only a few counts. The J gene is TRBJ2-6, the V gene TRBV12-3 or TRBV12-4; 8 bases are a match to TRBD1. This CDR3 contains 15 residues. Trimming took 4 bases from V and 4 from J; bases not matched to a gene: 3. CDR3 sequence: CASSSGGPGANVLTF. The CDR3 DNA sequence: TGTGCCAGCAGTTCAGGGGGCCCCGGGGCCAACGTCCTGACTTTC.

CDR3 protein: CASSGRKSLAGGGEQFF. CDR3 bases: TGTGCCAGCAGTGGCCGCAAATCGCTAGCGGGAGGTGGTGAGCAGTTCTTC. V is TRBV12-3 or TRBV12-4 and J is TRBJ2-1, with 11 bases lining up with TRBD2. The V and J ends lost 5 bases and 9 bases, in that order; junction bases with no gene match: 15. This CDR3 spans 17 amino acids.

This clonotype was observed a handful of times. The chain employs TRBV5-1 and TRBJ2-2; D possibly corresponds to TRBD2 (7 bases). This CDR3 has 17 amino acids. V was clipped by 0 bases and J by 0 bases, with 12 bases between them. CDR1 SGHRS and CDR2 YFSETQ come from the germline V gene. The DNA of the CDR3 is TGCGCCAGCAGCTTGGAGGGGGGGACCCCGAACACCGGGGAGCTGTTTTTT. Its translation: CASSLEGGTPNTGELFF.

The CDR3 loop reads CSTKGQGVWEQYF. The CDR3 nucleotides are TGCAGTACAAAAGGACAGGGAGTTTGGGAGCAGTACTTC. V is TRBV20-1 and J is TRBJ2-7; 8 nucleotides agree with TRBD1. The length of the CDR3 is 13 residues. Trimming removed 8 bases from V and 7 bases from J; junction bases left unmatched: 13. In germline, CDR1 is DFQATT, CDR2 SNEGSKA (reference sequence).

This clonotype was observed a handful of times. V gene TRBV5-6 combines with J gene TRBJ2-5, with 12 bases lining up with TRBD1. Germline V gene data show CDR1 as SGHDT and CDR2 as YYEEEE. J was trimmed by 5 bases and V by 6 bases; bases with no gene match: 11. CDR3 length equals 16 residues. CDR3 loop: CASTARDRGPVETQYF. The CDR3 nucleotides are TGTGCCAGCACCGCCCGGGACAGGGGGCCTGTGGAGACCCAGTACTTC.

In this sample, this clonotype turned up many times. CDR3 in DNA: TGTGCCAGCAGTTTAGAGAGGGAATACAATGAGCAGTTCTTC. The encoded protein is CASSLEREYNEQFF. The chain employs TRBV12-3 or TRBV12-4 and TRBJ2-1, with D possibly being TRBD2 (5 bases). Trimming removed 1 base at V and 4 bases at J, with 8 bases between. The CDR3 is made up of 14 amino acids.

The CDR3 spells CAIRGEYYEQYF. The CDR3 DNA reads TGTGCCATCAGAGGGGAATACTACGAGCAGTACTTC. This sequence joins TRBV10-3 and TRBJ2-7; D is possibly TRBD1 (5 bases). Germline V gene sequence: CDR1 ENHRY, CDR2 SYGVKD. The CDR3 runs to 12 residues. V was pared by 6 bases and J by 3 bases, with 9 bases between.

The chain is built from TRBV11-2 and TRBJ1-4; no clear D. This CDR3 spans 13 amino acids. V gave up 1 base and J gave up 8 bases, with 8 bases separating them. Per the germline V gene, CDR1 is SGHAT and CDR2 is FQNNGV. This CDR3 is CASSLAAGEKLFF. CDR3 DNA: TGTGCCAGCAGCTTAGCCGCGGGAGAAAAACTGTTTTTT.

CDR3 nucleotides: TGTGCCAGCAGGGATAGCGGGGGTCACGATACGCAGTATTTT. Its protein is CASRDSGGHDTQYF. The V and J genes are TRBV3-1 and TRBJ2-3; 9 nucleotides line up with TRBD2. The trim removed 6 bases at V and 6 bases at J, leaving 7 bases unmatched. Germline V CDR1 and CDR2: LGHDT, YNNKEL (reference sequence). This CDR3 is 14 amino acids long.

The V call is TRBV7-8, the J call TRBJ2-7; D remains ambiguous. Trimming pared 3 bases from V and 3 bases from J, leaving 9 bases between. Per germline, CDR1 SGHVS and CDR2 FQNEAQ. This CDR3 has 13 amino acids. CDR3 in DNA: TGTGCCAGCAGCTTTGGGTTCTACTACGAGCAGTACGTC. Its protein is CASSFGFYYEQYV.

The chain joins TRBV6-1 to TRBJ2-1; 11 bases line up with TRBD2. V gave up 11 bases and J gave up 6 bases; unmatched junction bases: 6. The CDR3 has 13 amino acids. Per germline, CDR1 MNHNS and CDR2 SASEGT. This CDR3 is CAARTSGLNEQFF. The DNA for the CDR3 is TGTGCCGCGAGGACTAGCGGGCTCAATGAGCAGTTCTTC.

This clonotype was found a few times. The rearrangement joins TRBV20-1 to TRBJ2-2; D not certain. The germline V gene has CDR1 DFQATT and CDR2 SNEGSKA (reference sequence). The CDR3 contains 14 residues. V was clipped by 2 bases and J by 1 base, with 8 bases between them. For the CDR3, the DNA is TGCAGTGCTAGAACGAGACAGAACACCGGGGAGCTGTTTTTT. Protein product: CSARTRQNTGELFF.

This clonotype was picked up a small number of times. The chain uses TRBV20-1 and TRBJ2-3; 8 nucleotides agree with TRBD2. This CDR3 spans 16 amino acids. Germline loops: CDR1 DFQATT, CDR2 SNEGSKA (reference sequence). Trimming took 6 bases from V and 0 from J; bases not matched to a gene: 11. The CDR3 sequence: CSAALESSGSTDTQYF. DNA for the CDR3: TGCAGTGCCGCCCTGGAGTCTAGCGGGAGCACAGATACGCAGTATTTT.

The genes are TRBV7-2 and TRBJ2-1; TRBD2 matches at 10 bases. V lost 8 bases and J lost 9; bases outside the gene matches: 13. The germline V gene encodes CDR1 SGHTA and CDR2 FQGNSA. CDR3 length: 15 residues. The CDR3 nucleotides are TGTGCCAGCTGCTATCTAGCGGGGGCCTGGTCTGAGCAGTTCTTC. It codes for CASCYLAGAWSEQFF.

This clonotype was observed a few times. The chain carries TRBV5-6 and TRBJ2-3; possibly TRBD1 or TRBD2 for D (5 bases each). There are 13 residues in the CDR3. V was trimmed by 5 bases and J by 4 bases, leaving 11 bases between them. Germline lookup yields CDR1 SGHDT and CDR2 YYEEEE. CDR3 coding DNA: TGTGCCAGCAGACTACTAGGGGCAGATACGCAGTATTTT. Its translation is CASRLLGADTQYF.

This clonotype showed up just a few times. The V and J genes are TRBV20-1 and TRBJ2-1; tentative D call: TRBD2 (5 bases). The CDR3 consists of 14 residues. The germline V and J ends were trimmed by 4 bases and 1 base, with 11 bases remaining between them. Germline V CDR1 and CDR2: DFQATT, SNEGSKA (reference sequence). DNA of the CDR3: TGCAGTGCTACATCACTAGATTCCTACAATGAGCAGTTCTTC. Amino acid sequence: CSATSLDSYNEQFF.

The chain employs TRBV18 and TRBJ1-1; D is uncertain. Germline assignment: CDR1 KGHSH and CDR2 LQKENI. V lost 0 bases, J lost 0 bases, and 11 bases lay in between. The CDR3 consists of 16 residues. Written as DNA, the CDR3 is TGTGCCAGCTCACCACCGAGTGGAACCATGAACACTGAAGCTTTCTTT. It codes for CASSPPSGTMNTEAFF.

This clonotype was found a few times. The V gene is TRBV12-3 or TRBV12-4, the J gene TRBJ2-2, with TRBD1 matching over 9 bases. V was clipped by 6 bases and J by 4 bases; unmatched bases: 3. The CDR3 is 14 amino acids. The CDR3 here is CASSRDRVTGELFF. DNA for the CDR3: TGTGCCAGCAGCCGGGACAGGGTCACCGGGGAGCTGTTTTTT.